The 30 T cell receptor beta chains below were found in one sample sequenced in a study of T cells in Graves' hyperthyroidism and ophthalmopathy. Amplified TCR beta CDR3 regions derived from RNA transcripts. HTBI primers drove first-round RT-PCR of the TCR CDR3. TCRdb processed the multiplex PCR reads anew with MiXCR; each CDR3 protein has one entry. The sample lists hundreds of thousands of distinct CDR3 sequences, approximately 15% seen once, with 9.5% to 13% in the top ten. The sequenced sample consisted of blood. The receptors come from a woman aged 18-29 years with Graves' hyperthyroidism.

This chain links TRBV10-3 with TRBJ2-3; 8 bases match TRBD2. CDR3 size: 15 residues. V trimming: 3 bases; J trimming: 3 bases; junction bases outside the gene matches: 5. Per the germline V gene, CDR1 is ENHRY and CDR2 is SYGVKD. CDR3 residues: CAISDPGGPTDTQYF. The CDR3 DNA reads TGTGCCATCAGTGACCCGGGAGGGCCTACAGATACGCAGTATTTT.

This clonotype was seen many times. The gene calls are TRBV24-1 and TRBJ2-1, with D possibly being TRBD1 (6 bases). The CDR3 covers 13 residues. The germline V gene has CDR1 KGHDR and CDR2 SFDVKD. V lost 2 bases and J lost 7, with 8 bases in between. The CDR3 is CATSDYRVNEQFF. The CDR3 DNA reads TGTGCCACCAGTGATTACAGGGTGAATGAGCAGTTCTTC.

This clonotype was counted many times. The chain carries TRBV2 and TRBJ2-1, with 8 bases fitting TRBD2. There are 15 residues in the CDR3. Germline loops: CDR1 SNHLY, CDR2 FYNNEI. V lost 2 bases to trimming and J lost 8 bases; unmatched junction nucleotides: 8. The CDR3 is CASSEYPGAGDEQFF. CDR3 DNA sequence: TGTGCCAGCAGTGAATACCCGGGAGCGGGGGATGAGCAGTTCTTC.

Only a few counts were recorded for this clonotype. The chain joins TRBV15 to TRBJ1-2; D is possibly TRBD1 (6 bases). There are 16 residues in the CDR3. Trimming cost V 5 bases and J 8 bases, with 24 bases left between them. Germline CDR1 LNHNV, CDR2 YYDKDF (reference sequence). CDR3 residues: CATSVSPGTLRRGYTF. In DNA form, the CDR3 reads TGTGCCACCAGCGTCTCTCCCGGGACACTCAGGAGGGGCTACACCTTC. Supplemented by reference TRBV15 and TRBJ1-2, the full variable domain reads DAMVIQNPRYQVTQFGKPVTLSCSQTLNHNVMYWYQQKSSQAPKLLFHYYDKDFNNEADTPDNFQSRRPNTSFCFLDIRSPGLGDTAMYLCATSVSPGTLRRGYTFGSGTRLTVV.

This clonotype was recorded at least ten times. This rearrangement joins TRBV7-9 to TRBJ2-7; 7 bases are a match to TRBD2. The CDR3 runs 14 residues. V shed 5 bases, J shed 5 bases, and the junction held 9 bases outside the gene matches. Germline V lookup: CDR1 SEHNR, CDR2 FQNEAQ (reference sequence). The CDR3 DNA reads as TGTGCCAGCAGCCCCGGACTAGGCGCACACGAGCAGTACTTC. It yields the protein CASSPGLGAHEQYF.

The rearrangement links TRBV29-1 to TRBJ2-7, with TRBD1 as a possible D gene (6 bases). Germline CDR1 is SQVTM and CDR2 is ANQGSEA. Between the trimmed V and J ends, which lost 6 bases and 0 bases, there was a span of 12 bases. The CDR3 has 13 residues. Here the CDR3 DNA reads TGCAGCGTCGTACCGACAGGCTCCTACGAGCAGTACTTC. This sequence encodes CSVVPTGSYEQYF.

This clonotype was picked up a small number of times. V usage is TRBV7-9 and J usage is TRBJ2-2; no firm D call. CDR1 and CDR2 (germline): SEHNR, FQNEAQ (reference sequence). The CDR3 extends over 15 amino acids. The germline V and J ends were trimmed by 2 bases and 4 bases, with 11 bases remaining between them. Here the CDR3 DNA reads TGTGCCAGCAGCTTACAATCAAAGGGCACCGGGGAGCTGTTTTTT. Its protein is CASSLQSKGTGELFF.

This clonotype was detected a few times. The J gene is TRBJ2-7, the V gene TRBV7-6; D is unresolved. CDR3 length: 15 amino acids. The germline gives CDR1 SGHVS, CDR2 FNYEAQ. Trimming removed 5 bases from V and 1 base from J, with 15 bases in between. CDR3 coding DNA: TGTGCCAGCAGCCCCCTAGGAGCGCCTTCCTACGAGCAGTACTTC. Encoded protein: CASSPLGAPSYEQYF.

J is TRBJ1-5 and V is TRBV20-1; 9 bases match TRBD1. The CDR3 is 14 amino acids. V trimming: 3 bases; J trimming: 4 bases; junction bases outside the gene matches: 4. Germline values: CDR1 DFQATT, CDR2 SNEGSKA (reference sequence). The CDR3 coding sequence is TGCAGTGCTAGGCGGACAGGGGTTAATCAGCCCCAGCATTTT. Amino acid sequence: CSARRTGVNQPQHF.

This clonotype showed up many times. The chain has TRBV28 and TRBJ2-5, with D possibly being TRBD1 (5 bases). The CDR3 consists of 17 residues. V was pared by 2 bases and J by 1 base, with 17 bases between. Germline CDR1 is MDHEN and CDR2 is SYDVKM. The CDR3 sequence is CASSLPPTLTVQETQYF. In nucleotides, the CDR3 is TGTGCCAGCAGTTTACCACCCACTTTGACAGTCCAAGAGACCCAGTACTTC.

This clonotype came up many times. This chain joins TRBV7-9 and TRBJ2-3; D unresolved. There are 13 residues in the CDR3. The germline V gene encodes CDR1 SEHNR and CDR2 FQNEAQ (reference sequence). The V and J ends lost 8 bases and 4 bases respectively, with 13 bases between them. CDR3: CASGPHGADTQYF. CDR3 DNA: TGTGCCAGCGGACCCCATGGCGCAGATACGCAGTATTTT.

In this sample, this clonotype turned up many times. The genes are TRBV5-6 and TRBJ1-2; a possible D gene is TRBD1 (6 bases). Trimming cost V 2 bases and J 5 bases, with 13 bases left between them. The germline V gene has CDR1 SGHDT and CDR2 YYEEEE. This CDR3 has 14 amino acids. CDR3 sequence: CASSLQGGLYGYTF. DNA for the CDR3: TGTGCCAGCAGCTTACAGGGAGGGCTATATGGCTACACCTTC.

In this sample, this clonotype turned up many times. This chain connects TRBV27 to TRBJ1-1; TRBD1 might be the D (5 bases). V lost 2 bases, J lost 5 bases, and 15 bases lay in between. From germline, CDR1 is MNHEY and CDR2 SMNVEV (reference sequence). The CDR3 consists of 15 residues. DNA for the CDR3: TGTGCCAGCAGTTTAGATCTGATAGCAGGGACTGAAGCTTTCTTT. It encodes CASSLDLIAGTEAFF.

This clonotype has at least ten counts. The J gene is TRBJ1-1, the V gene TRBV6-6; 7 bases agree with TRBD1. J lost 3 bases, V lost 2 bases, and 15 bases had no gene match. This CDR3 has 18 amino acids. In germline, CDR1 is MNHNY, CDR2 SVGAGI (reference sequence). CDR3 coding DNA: TGTGCCAGCAGTTACCGTCTGACAGGGAGCGGGTCGGACACTGAAGCTTTCTTT. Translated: CASSYRLTGSGSDTEAFF.

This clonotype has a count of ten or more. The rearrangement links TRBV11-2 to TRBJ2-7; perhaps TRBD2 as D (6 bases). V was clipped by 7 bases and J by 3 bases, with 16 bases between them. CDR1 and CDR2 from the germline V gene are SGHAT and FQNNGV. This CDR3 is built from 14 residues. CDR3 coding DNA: TGTGCCAGCACCCCGGGACTTTTGAACTACGAGCAGTACTTC. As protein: CASTPGLLNYEQYF.

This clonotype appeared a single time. This CDR3 is CASSPGQAYYEQYF. The CDR3 bases are TGCGCCAGCAGCCCTGGACAGGCATACTACGAGCAGTACTTC. The chain recombines TRBV10-2 with TRBJ2-7; 7 bases align to TRBD1. The germline CDR1 and CDR2 sequences are WSHSY and SAAADI. The V segment lost 6 bases and the J segment 3 bases; nucleotides outside the gene matches: 8. The CDR3 loop spans 14 amino acids.

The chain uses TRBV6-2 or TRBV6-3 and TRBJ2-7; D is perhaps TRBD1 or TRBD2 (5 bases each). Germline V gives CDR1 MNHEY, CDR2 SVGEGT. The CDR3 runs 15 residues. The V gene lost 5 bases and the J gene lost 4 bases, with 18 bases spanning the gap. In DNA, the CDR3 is TGTGCCAGCAGTCCGACGGGGACCTATAATTACGAGCAGTACTTC. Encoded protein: CASSPTGTYNYEQYF.

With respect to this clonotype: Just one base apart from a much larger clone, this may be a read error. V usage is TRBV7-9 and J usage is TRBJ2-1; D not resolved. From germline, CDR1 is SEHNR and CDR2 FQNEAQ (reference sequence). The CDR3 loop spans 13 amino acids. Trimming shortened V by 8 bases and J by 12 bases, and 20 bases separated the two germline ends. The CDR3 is CASGWKITDSQFF. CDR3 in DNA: TGTGCCAGCGGCTGGAAGATCACGGATTCGCAGTTCTTC.

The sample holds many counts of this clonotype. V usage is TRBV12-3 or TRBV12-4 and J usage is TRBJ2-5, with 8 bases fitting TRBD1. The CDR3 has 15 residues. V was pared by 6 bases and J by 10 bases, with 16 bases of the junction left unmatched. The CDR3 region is CASRPGQGGRRGQYF. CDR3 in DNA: TGTGCCAGCAGACCTGGACAGGGAGGCCGCAGGGGCCAGTACTTC.

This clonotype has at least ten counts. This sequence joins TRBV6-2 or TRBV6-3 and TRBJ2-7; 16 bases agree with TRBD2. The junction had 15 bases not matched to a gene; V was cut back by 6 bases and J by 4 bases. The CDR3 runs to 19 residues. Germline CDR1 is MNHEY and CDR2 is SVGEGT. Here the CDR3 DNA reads TGTGCCAGCAGATCACCTACGGGGACTAGCGGGAGGGGCTCGTACGAGCAGTACTTC. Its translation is CASRSPTGTSGRGSYEQYF.

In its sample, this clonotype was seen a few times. The CDR3: CASSQEGQPYEQYF. DNA of the CDR3: TGCGCCAGCAGCCAAGAGGGACAGCCCTACGAGCAGTACTTC. V and J are TRBV4-1 and TRBJ2-7; TRBD1 matches 7 bases. With 0 bases clipped from V and 2 bases from J, the junction kept 1 base outside the gene matches. Germline CDR1 is MGHRA and CDR2 is YSYEKL. This CDR3 spans 14 amino acids.

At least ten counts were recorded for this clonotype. The chain's CDR3 is CASSYATGTSGYEQYF. In nucleotides, the CDR3 is TGTGCCAGCAGTTATGCGACCGGGACTAGCGGTTACGAGCAGTACTTC. This chain connects TRBV6-1 to TRBJ2-7; 11 bases fit TRBD2. The V segment lost 5 bases and the J segment 4 bases; nucleotides outside the gene matches: 10. The CDR3 spans 16 residues. Per germline, CDR1 MNHNS and CDR2 SASEGT.

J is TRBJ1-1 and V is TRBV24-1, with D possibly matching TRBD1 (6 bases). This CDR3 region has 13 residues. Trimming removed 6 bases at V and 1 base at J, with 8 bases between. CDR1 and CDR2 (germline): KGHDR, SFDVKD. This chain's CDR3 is CATSLTGNTEAFF. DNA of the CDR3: TGTGCCACCAGTCTGACAGGGAACACTGAAGCTTTCTTT.

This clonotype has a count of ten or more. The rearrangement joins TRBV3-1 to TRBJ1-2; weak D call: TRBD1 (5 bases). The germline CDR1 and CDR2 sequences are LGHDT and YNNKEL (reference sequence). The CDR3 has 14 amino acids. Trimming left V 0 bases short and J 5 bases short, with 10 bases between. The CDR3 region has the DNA TGTGCCAGCAGCCAAGAGCCCGGGGGGTATGGCTACACCTTC. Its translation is CASSQEPGGYGYTF.

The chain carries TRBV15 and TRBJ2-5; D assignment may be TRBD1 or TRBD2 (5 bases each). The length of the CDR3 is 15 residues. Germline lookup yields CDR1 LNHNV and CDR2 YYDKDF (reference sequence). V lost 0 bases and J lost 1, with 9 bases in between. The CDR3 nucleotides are TGTGCCACCAGCAGAGATCTGGGGACCCAAGAGACCCAGTACTTC. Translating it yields CATSRDLGTQETQYF.

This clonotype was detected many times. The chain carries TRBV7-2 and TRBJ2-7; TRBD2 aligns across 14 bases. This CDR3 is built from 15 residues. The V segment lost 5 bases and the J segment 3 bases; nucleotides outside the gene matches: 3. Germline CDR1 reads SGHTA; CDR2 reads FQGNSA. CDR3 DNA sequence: TGTGCCAGCAGCCCGGGACTAGCGGGAGTCTACGAGCAGTACTTC. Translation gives CASSPGLAGVYEQYF.

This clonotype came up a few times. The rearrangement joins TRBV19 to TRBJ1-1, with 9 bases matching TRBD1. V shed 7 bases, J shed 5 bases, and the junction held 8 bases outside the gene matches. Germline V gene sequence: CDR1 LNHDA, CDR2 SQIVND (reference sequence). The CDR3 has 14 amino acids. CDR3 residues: CASTIQGARTEAFF. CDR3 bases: TGTGCCAGTACGATACAGGGGGCGCGAACTGAAGCTTTCTTT.

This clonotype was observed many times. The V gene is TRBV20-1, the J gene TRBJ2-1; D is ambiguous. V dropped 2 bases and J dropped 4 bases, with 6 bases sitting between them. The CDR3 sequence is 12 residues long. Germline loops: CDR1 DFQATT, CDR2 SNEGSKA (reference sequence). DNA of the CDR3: TGCAGTGCTAGACAGAATTACAATGAGCAGTTCTTC. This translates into CSARQNYNEQFF.

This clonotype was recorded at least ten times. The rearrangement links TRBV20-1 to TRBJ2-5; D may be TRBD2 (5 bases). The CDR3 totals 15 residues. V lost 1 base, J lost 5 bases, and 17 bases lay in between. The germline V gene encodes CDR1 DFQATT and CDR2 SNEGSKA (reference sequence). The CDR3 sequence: CSARGGPGISETQYF. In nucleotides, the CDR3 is TGCAGTGCTAGAGGGGGTCCCGGGATCTCGGAGACCCAGTACTTC.

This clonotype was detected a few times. The CDR3 DNA reads as TGTGCCAGCAGCTTACGGACAGGGGAAGGGGAAAAACTGTTTTTT. Its protein is CASSLRTGEGEKLFF. The chain links TRBV13 to TRBJ1-4, with 9 bases matching TRBD1. The germline gives CDR1 PRHDT, CDR2 FYEKMQ (reference sequence). J lost 8 bases, V lost 2 bases, and 6 bases had no gene match. The CDR3 is 15 residues long. The whole variable domain, remainder taken from reference TRBV13 and TRBJ1-4, is AAGVIQSPRHLIKEKRETATLKCYPIPRHDTVYWYQQGPGQDPQFLISFYEKMQSDKGSIPDRFSAQQFSDYHSELNMSSLELGDSALYFCASSLRTGEGEKLFFGSGTQLSVL.